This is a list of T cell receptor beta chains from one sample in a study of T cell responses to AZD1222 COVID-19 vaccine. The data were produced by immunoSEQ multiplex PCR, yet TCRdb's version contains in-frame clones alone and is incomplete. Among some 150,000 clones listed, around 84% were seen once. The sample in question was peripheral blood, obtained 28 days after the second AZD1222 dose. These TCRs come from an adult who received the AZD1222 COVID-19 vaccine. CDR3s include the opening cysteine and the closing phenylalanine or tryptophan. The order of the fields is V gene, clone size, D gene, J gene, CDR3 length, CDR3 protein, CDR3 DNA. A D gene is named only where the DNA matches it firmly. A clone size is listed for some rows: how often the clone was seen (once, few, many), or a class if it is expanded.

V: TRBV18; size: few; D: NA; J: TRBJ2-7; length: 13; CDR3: CASSPSRVYEQYF; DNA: TGTGCCAGCTCACCATCTCGGGTCTACGAGCAGTACTTC
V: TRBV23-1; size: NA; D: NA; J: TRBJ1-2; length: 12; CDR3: CASSQLTCGYTF; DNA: TGCGCCAGCAGTCAATTGACTTGTGGCTACACCTTC
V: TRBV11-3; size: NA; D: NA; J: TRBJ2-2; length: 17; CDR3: CASSSTWGLPPTGELFF; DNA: TGTGCCAGCAGCTCAACTTGGGGGCTCCCCCCCACCGGGGAGCTGTTTTTT
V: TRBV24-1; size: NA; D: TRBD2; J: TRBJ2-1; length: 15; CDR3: CATSGGTSAYNEQFF; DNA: TGTGCCACCAGTGGGGGGACTAGCGCTTACAATGAGCAGTTCTTC
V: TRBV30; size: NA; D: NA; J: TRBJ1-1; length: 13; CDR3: CAWSYGGSTEAFF; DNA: TGTGCCTGGAGTTATGGAGGGTCCACTGAAGCTTTCTTT
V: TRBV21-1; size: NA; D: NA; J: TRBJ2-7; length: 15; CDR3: CASRTGTGDPYEQYF; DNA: TGTGCCAGCAGGACCGGGACAGGGGATCCCTACGAGCAGTACTTC
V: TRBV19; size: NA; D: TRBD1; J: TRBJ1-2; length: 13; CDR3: CASSPDRFYGYTF; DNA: TGTGCCAGTAGCCCGGACAGGTTCTATGGCTACACCTTC
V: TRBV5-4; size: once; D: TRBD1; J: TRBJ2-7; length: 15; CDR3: CASSLVTGDPYEQYF; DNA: TGTGCCAGCAGCTTGGTTACAGGGGACCCCTACGAGCAGTACTTC
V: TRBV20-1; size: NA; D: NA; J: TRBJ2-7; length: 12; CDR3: CSASQRSYEQYF; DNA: TGCAGTGCTAGTCAGCGCTCCTACGAGCAGTACTTC
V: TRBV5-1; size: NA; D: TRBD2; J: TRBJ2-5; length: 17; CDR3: CASSLARTSGTPETQYF; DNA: TGCGCCAGCAGCTTGGCCAGGACTAGCGGGACTCCGGAGACCCAGTACTTC
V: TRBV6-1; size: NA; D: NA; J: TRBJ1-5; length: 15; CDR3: CASSEFWGSNQPQHF; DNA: TGTGCCAGCAGTGAATTCTGGGGAAGCAATCAGCCCCAGCATTTT
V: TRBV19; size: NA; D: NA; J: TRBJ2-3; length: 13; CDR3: CASSIEFGGTPYF; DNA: TGTGCCAGTAGTATAGAGTTCGGAGGCACTCCGTATTTT
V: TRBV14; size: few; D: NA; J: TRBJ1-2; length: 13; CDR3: CASSQGRGYGYTF; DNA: TGTGCCAGCAGCCAAGGGCGTGGCTATGGCTACACCTTC
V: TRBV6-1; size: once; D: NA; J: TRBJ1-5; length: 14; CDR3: CASSVTGRVTPQHF; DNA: TGTGCCAGCAGTGTTACAGGAAGGGTTACGCCCCAGCATTTT
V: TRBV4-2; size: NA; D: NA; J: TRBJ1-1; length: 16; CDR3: CASSSLGTNINTEAFF; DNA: TGTGCCAGCAGCTCCTTGGGGACGAATATCAACACTGAAGCTTTCTTT
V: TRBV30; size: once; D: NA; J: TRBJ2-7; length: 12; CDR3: CAWGLGRGEQYF; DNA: TGTGCCTGGGGACTGGGTAGGGGCGAGCAGTACTTC
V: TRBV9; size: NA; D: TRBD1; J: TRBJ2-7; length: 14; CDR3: CASSASGQGYEQYF; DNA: TGTGCCAGCAGCGCGTCGGGACAGGGGTACGAGCAGTACTTC
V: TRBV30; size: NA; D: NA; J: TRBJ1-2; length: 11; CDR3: CAWSIYYGYTF; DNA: TGTGCCTGGAGTATCTACTATGGCTACACCTTC
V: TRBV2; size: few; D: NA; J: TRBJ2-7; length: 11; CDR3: CASSELYEQYF; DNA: TGTGCCAGCAGTGAATTGTACGAGCAGTACTTC
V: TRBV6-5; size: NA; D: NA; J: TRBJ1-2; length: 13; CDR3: CASSSQGIYGYTF; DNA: TGTGCCAGCAGTTCACAGGGTATCTATGGCTACACCTTC
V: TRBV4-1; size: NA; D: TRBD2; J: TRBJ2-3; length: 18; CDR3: CASSQEPVLAGATDTQYF; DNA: TGCGCCAGCAGCCAAGAGCCCGTACTAGCGGGGGCCACAGATACGCAGTATTTT
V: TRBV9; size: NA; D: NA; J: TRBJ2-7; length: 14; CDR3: CASSSDYLSYEQYF; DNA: TGTGCCAGCAGCTCGGACTACCTTAGCTACGAGCAGTACTTC
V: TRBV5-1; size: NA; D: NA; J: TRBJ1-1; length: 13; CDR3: CASSPQGLTEAFF; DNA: TGCGCCAGCAGCCCACAGGGTTTAACTGAAGCTTTCTTT
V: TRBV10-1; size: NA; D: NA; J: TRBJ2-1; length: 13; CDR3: CASSRSGGNEQFF; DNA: TGCGCCAGCAGCCGATCAGGGGGGAATGAGCAGTTCTTC
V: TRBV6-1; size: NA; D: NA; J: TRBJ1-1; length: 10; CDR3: CASSEYQAFF; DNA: TGTGCCAGCAGTGAATATCAAGCTTTCTTT
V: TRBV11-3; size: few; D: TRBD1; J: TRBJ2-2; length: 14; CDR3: CASGQGAGTGELFF; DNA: TGTGCCAGCGGACAGGGGGCAGGTACCGGGGAGCTGTTTTTT